This entry is about one T cell receptor beta chain. Its antigen remains unidentified. The data were obtained in a study of CD8 T cells in Susac syndrome. RNA totalling about 0.5 to 1 ug underwent reverse transcription with random hexamers. Amplification of TCR beta CDR3 by immunoSEQ multiplex PCR spanned 54 Vbeta and 13 Jbeta. TCRdb used MiXCR to reprocess the immunoSEQ multiplex PCR reads, holding one entry per CDR3 protein. The table records about 200,000 distinct CDR3 sequences, 90% to 95% of them present only once. Trimming took 10 bases from V and 4 from J, leaving 16 bases between them. Germline CDR1 KGHSH, CDR2 LQKENI. The CDR3 length is 13 residues. Study-wide findings and caveats: It was acknowledged in the study that the number of individuals who were included in its TCR sequencing and HLA analysis was relatively small.

Relapsing-remitting disease, either stable or active, was present in the multiple sclerosis controls, who were treatment-naive patients. The J gene is TRBJ1-2, the V gene TRBV18; no clear D gene. The source of this sequence is a human donor with multiple sclerosis. The sample taken for sequencing was CD8+ T cells from PBMCs. CDR3 amino acids: CATAWESSYGYTF. Written as DNA, the CDR3 is TGTGCCACCGCCTGGGAGAGCTCCTATGGCTACACCTTC.